These T cell receptor beta chains were read from a single sample in a study of blood T cell repertoires in COVID-19. The data were produced by immunoSEQ multiplex PCR, yet TCRdb's version contains in-frame clones alone and is incomplete. The sample carries approximately 15,000 clones, more than 75% recorded once. Sequenced: peripheral blood. All receptors derive from a man in his 60s with active COVID-19. The CDR3 runs from the conserved cysteine through the conserved F or W. A D gene is named only where the DNA matches it firmly. Not every row has a clone size; where given, it reads once, few, many or a size class.

NA	NA	TRBV12-5	TRBJ2-3	CASGMGEGTDTQYF	TGTGCTAGTGGAATGGGGGAGGGCACAGATACGCAGTATTTT
NA	once	TRBV11-3	TRBJ2-3	CASSLDRGGHLPDTQYF	TGTGCCAGCAGCTTAGATCGAGGGGGACACCTCCCAGATACGCAGTATTTT
TRBD2	NA	TRBV30	TRBJ2-2	CAWKRGGASRTGELFF	TGTGCCTGGAAGCGGGGGGGGGCGTCACGAACCGGGGAGCTGTTTTTT
NA	once	TRBV7-9	TRBJ1-1	CASSPTQGGPEAFF	TGTGCCAGCAGCCCGACCCAGGGCGGCCCTGAAGCTTTCTTT
NA	NA	TRBV19	TRBJ1-6	CASSIWRPGGSSPLHF	TGTGCCAGTAGTATTTGGAGACCCGGGGGTAGTTCACCCCTCCACTTT
TRBD1	NA	TRBV11-2	TRBJ2-3	CASSRGWGRGMSTDTQYF	TGTGCCAGCAGCCGAGGGTGGGGCAGGGGGATGAGCACAGATACGCAGTATTTT
TRBD2	NA	TRBV4-1	TRBJ2-2	CASSPTSGGPGTGELFF	TGCGCCAGCAGCCCGACTAGCGGGGGGCCAGGCACCGGGGAGCTGTTTTTT
TRBD2	NA	TRBV7-6	TRBJ2-3	CASSLERGPGTQYF	TGTGCCAGCAGCTTAGAGCGGGGGCCGGGTACGCAGTATTTT
NA	NA	TRBV10-1	TRBJ2-3	CASSDRSDTQYF	TGCGCCAGCAGTGATAGATCGGATACGCAGTATTTT
TRBD1	NA	TRBV18	TRBJ1-1	CASSPAHGTGSEAFF	TGTGCCAGCTCACCGGCCCACGGGACAGGGTCTGAAGCTTTCTTT
NA	NA	TRBV19	TRBJ1-1	CASSMGALAEAFF	TGTGCCAGTAGTATGGGCGCCCTTGCTGAAGCTTTCTTT
NA	NA	TRBV28	TRBJ1-2	CASSEQDSGYTF	TGTGCCAGCAGTGAACAGGATAGTGGCTACACCTTC
NA	NA	TRBV29-1	TRBJ2-1	CSVVKGAGNEQFF	TGCAGCGTTGTGAAGGGGGCGGGGAATGAGCAGTTCTTC
TRBD1	NA	TRBV5-6	TRBJ1-4	CASSSDRGANEKLFF	TGTGCCAGCAGCTCGGACAGGGGAGCTAATGAAAAACTGTTTTTT
TRBD1	once	TRBV5-8	TRBJ1-5	CASSLARTGGDF	TGTGCCAGCAGCTTGGCCCGCACAGGGGGGGATTTT
NA	NA	TRBV10-1	TRBJ1-5	CASSEVGEEPQHF	TGCGCCAGCAGTGAGGTAGGGGAAGAGCCCCAGCATTTT
TRBD2	NA	TRBV9	TRBJ2-1	CASSQKIAGGAYNEQFF	TGTGCCAGCAGCCAAAAAATAGCGGGGGGCGCTTACAATGAGCAGTTCTTC
NA	NA	TRBV12-3/TRBV12-4	TRBJ2-5	CASRDWGGETQYF	TGTGCCAGCAGAGACTGGGGCGGAGAGACCCAGTACTTC
TRBD2	NA	TRBV3-1/TRBV3-2	TRBJ2-1	CASSPGLAGGNNEQFF	TGTGCCAGCAGCCCGGGACTAGCGGGGGGCAACAATGAGCAGTTCTTC
NA	NA	TRBV28	TRBJ2-5	CASEGEQETQYF	TGTGCCAGCGAGGGAGAGCAAGAGACCCAGTACTTC
TRBD2	NA	TRBV7-2	TRBJ2-5	CASSPQAGWETQYF	TGTGCCAGCAGCCCTCAAGCGGGGTGGGAGACCCAGTACTTC
TRBD2	NA	TRBV10-2	TRBJ2-5	CASSESTRFIRAGGQETQYF	TGCGCCAGCAGTGAGTCGACTCGTTTTATAAGAGCGGGGGGCCAAGAGACCCAGTACTTC
NA	NA	TRBV5-1	TRBJ2-2	CASSLGLRGVDTGELFF	TGCGCCAGCAGCTTGGGGCTTCGGGGAGTGGACACCGGGGAGCTGTTTTTT
TRBD1	NA	TRBV28	TRBJ2-7	CASSPGTGLTYEQYF	TGTGCCAGCAGCCCCGGGACAGGGCTAACCTACGAGCAGTACTTC
TRBD2	NA	TRBV4-2	TRBJ2-2	CASSSFPSGANTGELFF	TGTGCCAGCAGCTCCTTCCCTAGCGGGGCGAACACCGGGGAGCTGTTTTTT
NA	NA	TRBV9	TRBJ2-1	CASSLGLQFYNEQFF	TGTGCCAGCAGCTTGGGACTGCAGTTCTACAATGAGCAGTTCTTC
TRBD1	NA	TRBV7-9	TRBJ1-1	CASSEDRLHLSTEAFF	TGTGCCAGCAGCGAGGACAGGCTCCACCTCAGCACTGAAGCTTTCTTT
TRBD2	NA	TRBV7-8	TRBJ2-1	CASSTSGGYNEQFF	TGTGCCAGCAGCACTAGCGGGGGGTACAATGAGCAGTTCTTC
TRBD2	NA	TRBV27	TRBJ2-2	CASSSLRGGMTGELFF	TGTGCCAGCAGTTCTTTACGCGGGGGAATGACCGGGGAGCTGTTTTTT
NA	NA	TRBV6-5	TRBJ1-5	CASSHRTGNQPQHF	TGTGCCAGCAGTCACCGGACTGGCAATCAGCCCCAGCATTTT
TRBD1	NA	TRBV7-3	TRBJ1-6	CASSLGTANSPLHF	TGTGCCAGCAGCCTGGGGACAGCCAATTCACCCCTCCACTTT
TRBD2	NA	TRBV7-9	TRBJ2-5	CASSASGGQETQYF	TGTGCCAGCAGCGCTAGCGGGGGGCAAGAGACCCAGTACTTC
TRBD2	NA	TRBV5-5	TRBJ2-3	CASSAPGLAGARTDTQYF	TGTGCCAGCAGCGCCCCGGGACTAGCGGGGGCTCGCACAGATACGCAGTATTTT
NA	NA	TRBV12-3/TRBV12-4	TRBJ1-5	CASRMADNQPQHF	TGTGCCAGCAGAATGGCAGACAATCAGCCCCAGCATTTT
NA	NA	TRBV11-2	TRBJ2-7	CASSLGVGAYEQYF	TGTGCCAGCAGCTTAGGGGTAGGGGCCTACGAGCAGTACTTC
TRBD2	NA	TRBV4-2	TRBJ2-2	CASSRDSGAHTGELFF	TGTGCCAGCAGCCGAGATAGCGGGGCCCACACCGGGGAGCTGTTTTTT
TRBD1	NA	TRBV7-9	TRBJ1-4	CASSPDRGRFEKLFF	TGTGCCAGCAGCCCGGACAGGGGGCGGTTCGAAAAACTGTTTTTT
TRBD2	NA	TRBV4-2	TRBJ2-1	CASSQEGTGGLSYNEQFF	TGTGCCAGCAGCCAAGAAGGAACGGGGGGGCTCTCCTACAATGAGCAGTTCTTC
TRBD1	NA	TRBV6-5	TRBJ1-2	CASTAIQQGVFGYTF	TGTGCCAGCACTGCGATCCAACAGGGGGTATTCGGCTACACCTTC
NA	NA	TRBV6-5	TRBJ1-5	CASSYRRGQPQHF	TGTGCCAGCAGTTATAGAAGGGGCCAGCCCCAGCATTTT
TRBD1	NA	TRBV5-4	TRBJ2-3	CASSLAKTGLGDTQYF	TGTGCCAGCAGCTTGGCGAAGACAGGGTTGGGAGATACGCAGTATTTT
TRBD1	few	TRBV15	TRBJ2-5	CATSRVGTGRETQYF	TGTGCCACCAGCAGAGTAGGGACAGGGCGGGAGACCCAGTACTTC
NA	NA	TRBV5-1	TRBJ2-3	CASSLAQSVRGIDTQYF	TGCGCCAGCAGCTTGGCCCAGTCCGTTAGGGGTATAGATACGCAGTATTTT
NA	NA	TRBV6-5	TRBJ1-2	CASGRGQVYGYTF	TGTGCCAGCGGCCGAGGGCAGGTCTATGGCTACACCTTC
NA	NA	TRBV5-6	TRBJ1-2	CASSLEGAWGYTF	TGTGCCAGCAGCTTGGAAGGGGCGTGGGGCTACACCTTC
NA	NA	TRBV6-5	TRBJ2-4	CASSNGGKNIQYF	TGTGCCAGCAGCAACGGAGGCAAAAACATTCAGTACTTC
NA	NA	TRBV4-1	TRBJ1-2	CASSHEPNYGYTF	TGCGCCAGCAGCCATGAGCCCAACTATGGCTACACCTTC